This is a list of T cell receptor beta chains from one sample in a study of blood T cell repertoires in COVID-19. Data came from immunoSEQ multiplex PCR; TCRdb stores just in-frame clones and leaves some out. The table lists roughly 460,000 clones, 80% to 90% of them singletons, with 0.65% to 1% in the top ten. Sequenced input: peripheral blood. These receptors originate from a man aged 18 to 30 with COVID-19, enrolled during active disease. Both conserved end residues are part of each CDR3. The D gene is left open where the match is weak. For some rows the clone size is stated as once, few or many, or as a class when expanded; others skip it.

d_call,v_call,clone_size,j_call,cdr3_aa,cdr3_nt
TRBD1,TRBV29-1,.,TRBJ1-1,CSVVVRGRLNTEAFF,TGCAGCGTTGTTGTCAGGGGGCGTTTGAACACTGAAGCTTTCTTT
TRBD2,TRBV10-3,.,TRBJ2-7,CAMGLGSSYEQYF,TGTGCCATGGGACTAGGCAGCTCCTACGAGCAGTACTTC
TRBD2,TRBV5-1,.,TRBJ2-7,CASSLGIERGSYEQYF,TGCGCCAGCAGCTTGGGTATCGAGCGGGGCTCCTACGAGCAGTACTTC
TRBD2,TRBV11-3,.,TRBJ2-4,CASSPAGGPKNIQYF,TGTGCCAGCAGTCCAGCGGGAGGACCCAAAAACATTCAGTACTTC
TRBD2,TRBV7-9,.,TRBJ2-1,CASSAPGLAGSHEQFF,TGTGCCAGCAGCGCTCCGGGACTAGCCGGTTCACATGAGCAGTTCTTC
TRBD1,TRBV18,.,TRBJ2-7,CASSPTGTGVEQYF,TGTGCCAGCTCACCAACCGGGACAGGGGTTGAGCAGTACTTC
.,TRBV27,few,TRBJ1-2,CASTDSSSGYGYTF,TGTGCCAGCACCGACAGCTCGAGCGGGTATGGCTACACCTTC
.,TRBV19,.,TRBJ2-1,CASSIGQGWADEQFF,TGTGCCAGTAGTATTGGGCAGGGATGGGCGGATGAGCAGTTCTTC
.,TRBV7-9,.,TRBJ1-2,CASSPRPDSYGYTF,TGTGCCAGCAGCCCCCGTCCCGACAGCTATGGCTACACCTTC
.,TRBV12-5,.,TRBJ2-1,CASGLHLQGSNEQFF,TGTGCTAGTGGTTTGCACCTACAGGGATCCAATGAGCAGTTCTTC
.,TRBV28,once,TRBJ2-3,CASSSSTSKNTDTQYF,TGTGCCAGCAGTTCGTCGACTAGTAAGAACACAGATACGCAGTATTTT
.,TRBV25-1,.,TRBJ1-1,CASSELGSNTEAFF,TGTGCCAGCAGTGAACTAGGTTCGAACACTGAAGCTTTCTTT
.,TRBV3-1/TRBV3-2,many,TRBJ2-3,CASSLPLADTQYF,TGTGCCAGCAGTCTCCCACTAGCAGATACGCAGTATTTT
.,TRBV10-1,once,TRBJ2-1,CARGRVNHEQFF,TGCGCCAGGGGCAGGGTAAATCATGAGCAGTTCTTC
.,TRBV5-5,.,TRBJ2-7,CASSLAGGTYEQYF,TGTGCCAGCAGCTTAGCAGGGGGGACGTACGAGCAGTACTTC
TRBD2,TRBV19,.,TRBJ2-5,CASNNNGLAGGKTQYF,TGTGCCAGTAATAATAACGGACTAGCGGGAGGAAAGACCCAGTACTTC
.,TRBV7-9,.,TRBJ1-5,CASSFNNQPQHF,TGTGCCAGCAGCTTTAACAATCAGCCCCAGCATTTT
.,TRBV7-9,.,TRBJ2-7,CASSLGSGGIEQYF,TGTGCCAGCAGCTTAGGTTCTGGAGGGATTGAGCAGTACTTC
.,TRBV14,.,TRBJ1-2,CASSQVAQGGYTF,TGTGCCAGCAGCCAAGTGGCGCAGGGGGGCTACACCTTC
TRBD2,TRBV19,.,TRBJ2-3,CASSILAGPFDTQYF,TGTGCCAGTAGTATACTAGCGGGGCCCTTCGATACGCAGTATTTT
TRBD1,TRBV27,.,TRBJ1-2,CASSRKPGQGPASYTF,TGTGCCAGCAGCCGAAAGCCGGGACAGGGCCCGGCTAGCTACACCTTC
.,TRBV7-6,once,TRBJ2-7,CASSLHGSGYEQYF,TGTGCCAGCAGCTTGCACGGGAGTGGCTACGAGCAGTACTTC
.,TRBV6-5,many,TRBJ1-6,CASSYQGGSSPLHF,TGTGCCAGCAGTTACCAGGGTGGTAGTTCACCCCTCCACTTT
TRBD1,TRBV19,.,TRBJ1-5,CASRPTTGGNNQPQHF,TGTGCCAGTAGGCCAACGACAGGGGGCAATAATCAGCCCCAGCATTTT
.,TRBV7-9,.,TRBJ2-5,CASSIEETQYF,TGTGCCAGCAGCATCGAAGAGACCCAGTACTTC
TRBD1,TRBV6-7,.,TRBJ2-5,CATGADRDTGETQYF,TGTGCCACCGGAGCCGACAGGGATACCGGGGAGACCCAGTACTTC
TRBD2,TRBV5-1,.,TRBJ2-1,CASSWTSARESYEQFF,TGCGCCAGCAGCTGGACTAGCGCCCGGGAATCATATGAGCAGTTCTTC
.,TRBV28,.,TRBJ1-6,CASIADRRRSPLHF,TGTGCCAGCATTGCTGACAGACGACGATCACCCCTCCACTTT
.,TRBV25-1,.,TRBJ2-1,CASSALSDPYNEQFF,TGTGCCAGCAGTGCCCTCAGCGACCCCTACAATGAGCAGTTCTTC
.,TRBV20-1,.,TRBJ2-1,CSAKLATWQFF,TGCAGTGCGAAGTTAGCCACATGGCAGTTCTTC